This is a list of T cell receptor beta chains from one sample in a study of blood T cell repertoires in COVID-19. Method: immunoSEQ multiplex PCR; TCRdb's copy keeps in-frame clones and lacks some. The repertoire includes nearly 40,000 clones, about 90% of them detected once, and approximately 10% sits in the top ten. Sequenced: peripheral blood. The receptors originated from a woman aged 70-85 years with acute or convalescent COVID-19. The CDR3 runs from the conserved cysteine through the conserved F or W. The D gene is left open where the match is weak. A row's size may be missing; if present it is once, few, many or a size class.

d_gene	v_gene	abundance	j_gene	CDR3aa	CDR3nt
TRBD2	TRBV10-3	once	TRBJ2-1	CAISERSGGAMEQFF	TGTGCCATCAGTGAGAGAAGCGGGGGGGCCATGGAGCAGTTCTTC
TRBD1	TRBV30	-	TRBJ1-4	CAWRGPGTGGEKLFF	TGTGCCTGGAGGGGACCCGGGACAGGGGGTGAAAAACTGTTTTTT
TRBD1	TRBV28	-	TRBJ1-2	CASSLTGQDFGYTF	TGTGCCAGCAGTTTGACAGGGCAGGACTTTGGCTACACCTTC
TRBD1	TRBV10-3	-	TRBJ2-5	CAISDWDREETQYF	TGTGCCATCAGTGACTGGGACAGGGAAGAGACCCAGTACTTC
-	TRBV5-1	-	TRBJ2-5	CASSLGQYQETQYF	TGCGCCAGCAGCTTGGGCCAGTACCAAGAGACCCAGTACTTC
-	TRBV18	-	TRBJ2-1	CASSPLRGGRSYNEQFF	TGTGCCAGCTCACCACTGAGGGGGGGGCGCTCCTACAATGAGCAGTTCTTC
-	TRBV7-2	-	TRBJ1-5	CASSLNGQLFNQPQHF	TGTGCCAGCAGCTTAAACGGACAGCTTTTTAATCAGCCCCAGCATTTT
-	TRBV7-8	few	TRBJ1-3	CASRIDTLSGNTIYF	TGTGCCAGCAGGATAGACACCCTCTCTGGAAACACCATATATTTT
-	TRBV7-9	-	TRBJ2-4	CASSLWGENIQYF	TGTGCCAGCAGCTTATGGGGGGAGAACATTCAGTACTTC
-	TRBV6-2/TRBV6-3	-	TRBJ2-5	CASSSLTGQETQYF	TGTGCCAGCAGCTCCCTGACAGGCCAAGAGACCCAGTACTTC
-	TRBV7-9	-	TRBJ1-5	CASSLLGERNQPQHF	TGTGCCAGCAGCTTATTAGGGGAACGCAATCAGCCCCAGCATTTT